Following are 29 T cell receptor beta chains from one sample sequenced in a study of T cell repertoires in cytomegalovirus infection. TCRdb passed the reads through MiXCR, listing each CDR3 protein once. In the table there are approximately 110,000 distinct CDR3 sequences, 42% of which are singletons. What these receptors recognize is not known. The sequences come from CD8+ T cells from cultured PBMCs, collected from culture after CMV antigen stimulation. These receptor sequences come from a human donor in good health (CMV status not recorded). Some clones in this sample may be carry-over from other donors' samples.

The J gene is TRBJ1-5, the V gene TRBV12-3 or TRBV12-4, with a possible D match to TRBD1 (5 bases). The CDR3 spans 15 residues. The germline V and J ends were trimmed by 6 bases and 0 bases, with 12 bases remaining between them. CDR3 amino acids: CASRSTAASNQPQHF. In DNA, the CDR3 is TGTGCCAGCAGATCGACAGCAGCTAGCAATCAGCCCCAGCATTTT.

V and J are TRBV10-3 and TRBJ2-3; D perhaps matches TRBD2 (6 bases). The CDR3 extends over 13 amino acids. The germline V gene has CDR1 ENHRY and CDR2 SYGVKD. Trimming shortened V by 4 bases and J by 2 bases, and 7 bases separated the two germline ends. CDR3 DNA sequence: TGTGCCATCAGTGCGGGGGTCACAGATACGCAGTATTTT. It encodes CAISAGVTDTQYF.

This clonotype was seen once. The CDR3 protein is CASSGSGGVGETQYF. The CDR3 DNA is TGTGCCAGCAGCGGTAGCGGGGGGGTGGGGGAGACCCAGTACTTC. V and J are TRBV9 and TRBJ2-5, with TRBD2 identical over 11 bases. The CDR3 length is 15 residues. Trimming removed 3 bases from V and 5 bases from J; junction bases left unmatched: 6. Per the germline V gene, CDR1 is SGDLS and CDR2 is YYNGEE.

This sequence joins TRBV13 and TRBJ1-1; the match to TRBD1 covers 9 bases. V gave up 1 base and J gave up 5 bases; unmatched junction bases: 5. Germline lookup yields CDR1 PRHDT and CDR2 FYEKMQ (reference sequence). This CDR3 has 15 amino acids. CDR3 loop: CASSLEGQGRTEAFF. The CDR3 DNA reads as TGTGCCAGCAGCTTAGAGGGACAGGGAAGGACTGAAGCTTTCTTT.

In this sample, this clonotype turned up a few times. The chain joins TRBV7-8 to TRBJ2-4; 7 bases fit TRBD2. After removal of 5 bases from V and 2 bases from J, the junction contained 12 bases not matched to a gene. Germline CDR1 and CDR2: SGHVS and FQNEAQ. This CDR3 spans 17 amino acids. The CDR3 bases are TGTGCCAGCAGCCCTAGGAGCGGGAACCGGCCCAAAAACATTCAGTACTTC. It yields the protein CASSPRSGNRPKNIQYF.

This chain links TRBV19 with TRBJ1-1; 10 nucleotides line up with TRBD1. Germline CDR1 reads LNHDA; CDR2 reads SQIVND (reference sequence). CDR3 length: 13 residues. The trim removed 8 bases at V and 3 bases at J, leaving 3 bases unmatched. The CDR3 DNA is TGTGCCAGTCAGACAGGGGGCTACACTGAAGCTTTCTTT. Its translation is CASQTGGYTEAFF.

This rearrangement joins TRBV11-2 to TRBJ2-3; D is uncertain. The CDR3 is 14 residues long. The germline V gene has CDR1 SGHAT and CDR2 FQNNGV. The V end was cut by 2 bases, the J end by 6 bases, with 12 bases between. CDR3 nucleotide sequence: TGTGCCAGCAGCTTAAGTTGGGGAAGGGATACGCAGTATTTT. Encoded protein: CASSLSWGRDTQYF.

The chain links TRBV12-3 or TRBV12-4 to TRBJ2-7, with D uncertain. The CDR3 covers 14 residues. V gave up 5 bases and J gave up 2 bases, with 13 bases separating them. The CDR3 loop reads CASSLPQSPYEQYF. CDR3 nucleotides: TGTGCCAGCAGTCTCCCTCAGTCCCCCTACGAGCAGTACTTC.

This chain uses TRBV27 with TRBJ2-1; 9 bases are a match to TRBD1. The CDR3 extends over 14 amino acids. Trimming at V came to 6 bases and at J to 5 bases, leaving 5 bases not matched to a gene. The germline CDR1 and CDR2 sequences are MNHEY and SMNVEV (reference sequence). CDR3 sequence reads: CASSPDRGHNEQFF. CDR3 bases: TGTGCCAGCAGCCCGGACAGGGGCCACAATGAGCAGTTCTTC.

This clonotype occurred once. The chain has TRBV5-4 and TRBJ2-7, with TRBD1 identical over 8 bases. V was pared by 4 bases and J by 3 bases, with 9 bases of the junction left unmatched. Germline assignment: CDR1 SGHNT and CDR2 YYREEE (reference sequence). This CDR3 spans 15 amino acids. Here the CDR3 reads CASSPDRGLIYEQYF. Written as DNA, the CDR3 is TGTGCCAGCAGCCCCGACAGGGGCCTTATCTACGAGCAGTACTTC.

V and J are TRBV2 and TRBJ1-2; 10 bases map to TRBD1. The CDR3 is made up of 16 amino acids. Germline assignment: CDR1 SNHLY and CDR2 FYNNEI. V was clipped by 2 bases and J by 3 bases; unmatched bases: 6. The CDR3, as DNA: TGTGCCAGCAGTGAATCGGAGACAGGGGGCTACTATGGCTACACCTTC. Translating gives CASSESETGGYYGYTF.

This clonotype appeared many times. The gene calls are TRBV7-2 and TRBJ1-5; no firm D call. Germline CDR1 is SGHTA and CDR2 is FQGNSA. Trimming took 5 bases from V and 4 from J, leaving 9 bases between them. The CDR3 is 13 amino acids. DNA of the CDR3: TGTGCCAGCAGCCGTGGGCCAAATCAGCCCCAGCATTTT. It is translated as CASSRGPNQPQHF.

This clonotype was observed a single time. The chain has TRBV6-1 and TRBJ2-7, with D possibly being TRBD1 or TRBD2 (5 bases each). This CDR3 has 13 residues. V shed 2 bases and J shed 3 bases, with 8 bases lying between them. From germline, CDR1 is MNHNS and CDR2 SASEGT. CDR3: CASSERGVYEQYF. The CDR3, as DNA: TGTGCCAGCAGTGAACGGGGCGTCTACGAGCAGTACTTC.

The chain uses TRBV28 and TRBJ2-7; 9 nucleotides match TRBD1. CDR1 and CDR2 from the germline V gene are MDHEN and SYDVKM. The V segment lost 4 bases and the J segment 4 bases; nucleotides outside the gene matches: 5. The length of the CDR3 is 14 residues. CDR3 nucleotide sequence: TGTGCCAGCAGTTGGGGACAGGGCGAGTACGAGCAGTACTTC. Its translation is CASSWGQGEYEQYF.

The rearrangement links TRBV20-1 to TRBJ2-1; 9 nucleotides match TRBD2. The CDR3 covers 14 residues. V was clipped by 5 bases and J by 5 bases; unmatched bases: 7. Germline V gene data show CDR1 as DFQATT and CDR2 as SNEGSKA (reference sequence). The CDR3 spells CSAWVAGAHNEQFF. The CDR3 bases are TGCAGTGCTTGGGTAGCGGGGGCCCACAATGAGCAGTTCTTC.

This chain connects TRBV12-3 or TRBV12-4 to TRBJ1-1; possibly TRBD1 for D (6 bases). The CDR3 is 15 amino acids. V lost 8 bases, J lost 1 base, and 17 bases lay in between. CDR3 sequence: CASRLGGGENTEAFF. In DNA form, the CDR3 reads TGTGCCAGCCGCTTGGGGGGCGGCGAGAACACTGAAGCTTTCTTT.

This sequence joins TRBV7-9 and TRBJ2-7; 7 positions match TRBD1. The CDR3 is 14 residues long. With V trimmed by 10 bases and J by 2 bases, 11 bases remained unmatched. Germline V CDR1 and CDR2: SEHNR, FQNEAQ (reference sequence). This chain's CDR3 is CAIDREGFTYEQYF. The CDR3 DNA reads as TGTGCCATCGACAGGGAAGGGTTTACCTACGAGCAGTACTTC.

The V gene is TRBV7-3, the J gene TRBJ2-7; 10 positions match TRBD2. CDR1 is SGHTA and CDR2 is FQGTGA in the germline V gene. Germline trimming cut 6 bases from V and 5 bases from J; bases unmatched to any gene: 4. This CDR3 has 13 amino acids. The CDR3 DNA is TGTGCCAGCAGTTTACTAGCGGGGAACGAGCAGTACTTC. Translating gives CASSLLAGNEQYF.

The chain has TRBV9 and TRBJ1-1; D not certain. V was pared by 3 bases and J by 5 bases, with 8 bases between. CDR1 and CDR2 (germline): SGDLS, YYNGEE. This CDR3 comprises 12 residues. The CDR3 reads CASSAFGTEAFF. The CDR3 DNA follows: TGTGCCAGCAGCGCCTTTGGGACTGAAGCTTTCTTT. Full variable domain (rest looked up from reference TRBV9 and TRBJ1-1): DSGVTQTPKHLITATGQRVTLRCSPRSGDLSVYWYQQSLDQGLQFLIQYYNGEERAKGNILERFSAQQFPDLHSELNLSSLELGDSALYFCASSAFGTEAFFGQGTRLTVV.

V gene TRBV4-2 combines with J gene TRBJ2-2; the D gene is possibly TRBD1 (6 bases). Trimming pared 0 bases from V and 2 bases from J, leaving 10 bases between. CDR1 and CDR2 from the germline V gene are LGHNA and YNFKEQ. CDR3 size: 16 residues. The CDR3 coding sequence is TGTGCCAGCAGCCAAGATGCCGGGACAAACACCGGGGAGCTGTTTTTT. Translated: CASSQDAGTNTGELFF.

V gene TRBV9 combines with J gene TRBJ2-3, with D possibly matching TRBD2 (5 bases). V shed 4 bases and J shed 5 bases, with 20 bases lying between them. The CDR3 has 16 residues. The V gene's germline CDR1 is SGDLS and CDR2 YYNGEE. CDR3: CASSSTGGLAGDTQYF. Written as DNA, the CDR3 is TGTGCCAGCAGCTCAACCGGTGGGCTAGCAGGAGATACGCAGTATTTT. The full variable domain, in which reference TRBV9 and TRBJ2-3 provide the parts outside the CDR3, is DSGVTQTPKHLITATGQRVTLRCSPRSGDLSVYWYQQSLDQGLQFLIQYYNGEERAKGNILERFSAQQFPDLHSELNLSSLELGDSALYFCASSSTGGLAGDTQYFGPGTRLTVL.

The gene calls are TRBV12-5 and TRBJ2-1; D may be TRBD1 (5 bases). The CDR3 is 15 amino acids. Per the germline V gene, CDR1 is LGHNT and CDR2 is FRNRAP. Trimming took off 0 bases at V and 5 bases at J, with 11 bases between the two ends. In DNA form, the CDR3 reads TGTGCTAGTGGTTTGGTCTCCCAGGGTAACAATGAGCAGTTCTTC. Translating gives CASGLVSQGNNEQFF.

This clonotype was seen a handful of times. V is TRBV12-3 or TRBV12-4 and J is TRBJ2-2; no clear D. The CDR3 has 12 amino acids. Trimming shortened V by 6 bases and J by 4 bases, and 6 bases separated the two germline ends. CDR3 sequence reads: CASRGFTGELFF. The DNA of the CDR3 is TGTGCCAGCAGGGGCTTCACCGGGGAGCTGTTTTTT.

This clonotype was recorded a few times. V gene TRBV7-8 combines with J gene TRBJ1-1; tentatively, D is TRBD1 (5 bases). The CDR3 runs to 13 residues. V lost 5 bases and J 4 bases, leaving 11 bases between the germline ends. In germline, CDR1 is SGHVS, CDR2 FQNEAQ. The CDR3 bases are TGTGCCAGCAGCCCCTGGGGACGCACTGAAGCTTTCTTT. This codes for CASSPWGRTEAFF. The full variable domain, in which reference TRBV7-8 and TRBJ1-1 provide the parts outside the CDR3, is GAGVSQSPRYKVAKRGQDVALRCDPISGHVSLFWYQQALGQGPEFLTYFQNEAQLDKSGLPSDRFFAERPEGSVSTLKIQRTQQEDSAVYLCASSPWGRTEAFFGQGTRLTVV.

The gene calls are TRBV6-5 and TRBJ1-4; 8 bases are shared with TRBD1. With 4 bases clipped from V and 3 bases from J, the junction kept 16 bases outside the gene matches. The CDR3 totals 19 residues. Looked up from germline, CDR1 is MNHEY and CDR2 is SVGAGI. The CDR3 region has the DNA TGTGCCAGCAGTTCCGTACTCGTGACAGGGGATGTGGCTAATGAAAAACTGTTTTTT. Translation gives CASSSVLVTGDVANEKLFF.

The genes are TRBV6-2 or TRBV6-3 and TRBJ2-6; D not resolved. Looked up from germline, CDR1 is MNHEY and CDR2 is SVGEGT. V lost 11 bases to trimming and J lost 5 bases, with 19 bases between them. The length of the CDR3 is 15 residues. CDR3 sequence (DNA): TGTGCCTGCCGGCGGAATATCTGGAGGGCCAACGTCCTGACTTTC. Translation gives CACRRNIWRANVLTF.

There are a few counts of this clonotype. The chain joins TRBV9 to TRBJ1-1; 10 positions match TRBD1. Trimming cost V 1 base and J 5 bases; bases outside gene matches: 5. The CDR3 spans 15 residues. Germline V gene sequence: CDR1 SGDLS, CDR2 YYNGEE. DNA of the CDR3: TGTGCCAGCAGCGTATCGACGGGACAGGGGACTGAAGCTTTCTTT. Translating gives CASSVSTGQGTEAFF.

The CDR3 is CATSDLAGDGYTF. The CDR3 region has the DNA TGTGCCACCAGTGATTTGGCAGGGGATGGCTACACCTTC. V and J are TRBV24-1 and TRBJ1-2; D may be TRBD1 (6 bases). Germline V lookup: CDR1 KGHDR, CDR2 SFDVKD. The CDR3 length is 13 residues. The germline V and J ends were trimmed by 0 bases and 6 bases, with 7 bases remaining between them.

This rearrangement joins TRBV5-4 to TRBJ1-2; D unclear. V lost 1 base, J lost 6 bases, and 16 bases lay in between. This CDR3 is 15 amino acids long. Germline V gives CDR1 SGHNT, CDR2 YYREEE (reference sequence). This CDR3 reads CASSLSLRASDGYTF. The CDR3 bases are TGTGCCAGCAGCTTGAGCCTGAGGGCCTCGGATGGCTACACCTTC. Full variable domain (remainder filled in from reference TRBV5-4 and TRBJ1-2): ETGVTQSPTHLIKTRGQQVTLRCSSQSGHNTVSWYQQALGQGPQFIFQYYREEENGRGNFPPRFSGLQFPNYSSELNVNALELDDSALYLCASSLSLRASDGYTFGSGTRLTVV.